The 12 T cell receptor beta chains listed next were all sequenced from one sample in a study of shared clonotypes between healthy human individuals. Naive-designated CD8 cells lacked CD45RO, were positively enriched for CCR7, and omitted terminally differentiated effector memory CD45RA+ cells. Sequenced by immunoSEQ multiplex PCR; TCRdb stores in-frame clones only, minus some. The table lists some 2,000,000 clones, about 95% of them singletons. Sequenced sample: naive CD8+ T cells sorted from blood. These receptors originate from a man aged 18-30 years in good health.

CDR3 DNA sequence: TGTGCCTGGAGTATAAGAGGGAAGGGGTACGAGCAGTACTTC. It yields the protein CAWSIRGKGYEQYF. This chain connects TRBV30 to TRBJ2-7, with D tentatively TRBD1 or TRBD2 (5 bases each). The CDR3 covers 14 residues. Germline CDR1 GTSNPN, CDR2 SVGIG (reference sequence). Trimming pared 2 bases from V and 4 bases from J, leaving 15 bases between.

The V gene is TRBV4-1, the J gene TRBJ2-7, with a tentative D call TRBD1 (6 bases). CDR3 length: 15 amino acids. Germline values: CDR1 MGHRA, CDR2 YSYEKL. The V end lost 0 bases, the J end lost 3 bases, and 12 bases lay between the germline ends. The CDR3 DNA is TGCGCCAGCAGCCAAGAAGTGGACAGATACTACGAGCAGTACTTC. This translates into CASSQEVDRYYEQYF.

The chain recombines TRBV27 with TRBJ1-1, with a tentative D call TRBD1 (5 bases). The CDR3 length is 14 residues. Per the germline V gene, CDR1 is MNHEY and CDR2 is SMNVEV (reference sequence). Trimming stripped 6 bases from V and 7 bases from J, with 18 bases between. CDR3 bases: TGTGCCAGCAGCCGAATTATGGGACCGTTTGAAGCTTTCTTT. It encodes CASSRIMGPFEAFF.

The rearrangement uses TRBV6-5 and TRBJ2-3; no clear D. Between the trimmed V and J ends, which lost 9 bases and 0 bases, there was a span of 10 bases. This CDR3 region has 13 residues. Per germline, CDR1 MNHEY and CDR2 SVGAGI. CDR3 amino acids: CASRVESTDTQYF. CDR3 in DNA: TGTGCCAGTAGGGTAGAAAGCACAGATACGCAGTATTTT.

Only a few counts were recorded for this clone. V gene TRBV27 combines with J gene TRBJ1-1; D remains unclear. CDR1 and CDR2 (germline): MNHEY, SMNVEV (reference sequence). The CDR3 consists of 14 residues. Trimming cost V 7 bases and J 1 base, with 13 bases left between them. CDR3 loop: CASKREAANTEAFF. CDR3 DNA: TGTGCCAGCAAGAGGGAGGCGGCGAACACTGAAGCTTTCTTT.

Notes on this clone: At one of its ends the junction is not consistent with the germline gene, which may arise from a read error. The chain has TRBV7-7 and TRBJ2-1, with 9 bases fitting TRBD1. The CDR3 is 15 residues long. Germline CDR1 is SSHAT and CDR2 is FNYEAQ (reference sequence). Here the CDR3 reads CASSPEGQGVLEQFF. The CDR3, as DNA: TGTGCTAGCAGCCCCGAGGGACAGGGTGTTTTGGAACAGTTCTTC.

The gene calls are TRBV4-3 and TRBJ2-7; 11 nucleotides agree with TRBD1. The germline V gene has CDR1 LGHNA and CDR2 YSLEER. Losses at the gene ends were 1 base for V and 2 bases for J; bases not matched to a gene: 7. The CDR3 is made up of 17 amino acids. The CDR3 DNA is TGCGCCAGCAGCCAAGCTCCCGCGGGACAGGGGGCCTACGAGCAGTACTTC. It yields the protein CASSQAPAGQGAYEQYF.

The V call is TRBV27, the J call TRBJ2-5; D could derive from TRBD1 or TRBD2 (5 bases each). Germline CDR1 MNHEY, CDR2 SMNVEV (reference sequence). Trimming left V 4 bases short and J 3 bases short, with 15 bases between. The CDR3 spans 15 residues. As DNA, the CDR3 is TGTGCCAGCAGTTCCGGGACGGTCCGAAAAGAGACCCAGTACTTC. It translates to CASSSGTVRKETQYF.

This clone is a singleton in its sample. The CDR3 DNA is TGTGCCAGCAGTGAAGCATTGTCCCCCAGTCGCGCTGAAGCTTTCTTT. Encoded protein: CASSEALSPSRAEAFF. The chain carries TRBV6-1 and TRBJ1-1; D is ambiguous. The V gene lost 0 bases and the J gene lost 6 bases, with 17 bases spanning the gap. Germline loops: CDR1 MNHNS, CDR2 SASEGT. CDR3 length equals 16 residues.

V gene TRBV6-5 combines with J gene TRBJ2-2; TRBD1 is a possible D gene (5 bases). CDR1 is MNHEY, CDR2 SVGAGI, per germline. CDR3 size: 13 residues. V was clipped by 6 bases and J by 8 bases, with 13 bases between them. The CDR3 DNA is TGTGCCAGCAGGGGCAGGGCGATTGGGGAGCTGTTTTTT. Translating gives CASRGRAIGELFF.

This CDR3 is CASSLRWGPQRYGYTF. CDR3 coding DNA: TGTGCCAGCAGTTTAAGGTGGGGGCCTCAGCGCTATGGCTACACCTTC. The chain joins TRBV27 to TRBJ1-2, with TRBD1 as a possible D gene (6 bases). The CDR3 has 16 residues. CDR1 and CDR2 (germline): MNHEY, SMNVEV (reference sequence). The V end was cut by 2 bases, the J end by 4 bases, with 17 bases between.

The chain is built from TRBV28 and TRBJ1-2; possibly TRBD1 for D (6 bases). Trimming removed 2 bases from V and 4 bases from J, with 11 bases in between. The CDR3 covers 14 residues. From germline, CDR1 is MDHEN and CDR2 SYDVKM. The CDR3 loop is CASSLQGPFYGYTF. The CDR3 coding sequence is TGTGCCAGCAGTTTACAGGGGCCTTTCTATGGCTACACCTTC.